This is a list of T cell receptor beta chains from one sample in a study of shared clonotypes between healthy human individuals. Clones were read by immunoSEQ multiplex PCR, and TCRdb kept only the in-frame ones, dropping some. The data contain 2 million to 3 million clones, more than 85% of them seen just once; the ten biggest clones take up 0.36%. Input material: naive CD4+ T cells from PBMCs. The receptors shown here come from a man younger than 35 in good health. Some clones in this sample may be carry-over from other donors' samples. Each CDR3 is given with its conserved first and last residue. A D gene is named only where the DNA matches it firmly. Size is stated for part of the rows, as once, few or many counts, or as a class when the clone is expanded.

j_call d_call v_call clone_size cdr3_nt cdr3_aa
TRBJ1-1 TRBD1 TRBV9 - TGTGCCAGCAGTTCGACAGGGACGAACACTGAAGCTTTCTTT CASSSTGTNTEAFF
TRBJ2-3 - TRBV27 - TGTGCCAGCAGTTATAGGACTAACTTGGCAGATACGCAGTATTTT CASSYRTNLADTQYF
TRBJ2-3 TRBD2 TRBV7-2 once TGTGCCAGCAGCCCCGGGGGCGCGGGAGCGGGAGGAACGCAGTATTTT CASSPGGAGAGGTQYF
TRBJ1-5 - TRBV28 - TGTGCCAGCAGTTCAAAAGCGGGGACTCGTGGCAATCAGCCCCAGCATTTT CASSSKAGTRGNQPQHF
TRBJ1-1 - TRBV18 - TGTGCCAGCTCTAGAGACAGGATGAACACTGAAGCTTTCTTT CASSRDRMNTEAFF
TRBJ1-1 TRBD1 TRBV19 - TGTGCCGCGGACAGGGGTGGAGACACTGAAGCTTTCTTT CAADRGGDTEAFF
TRBJ2-5 - TRBV6-5 - TGTGCCAGCAGTTACGATGGCAGGCTCCAAGAGACCCAGTACTTC CASSYDGRLQETQYF
TRBJ1-1 - TRBV19 - TGTGCCAGTAGTATTCAGGGCCAAGGGACTGAAGCTTTCTTT CASSIQGQGTEAFF
TRBJ1-3 - TRBV20-1 once TGCAGTGCGACCATTGGAAACACCATATATTTT CSATIGNTIYF
TRBJ2-5 TRBD2 TRBV5-6 - TGTGCCAGCAGCTTGCACGGACTAGAAGAGACCCAGTACTTC CASSLHGLEETQYF
TRBJ2-2 TRBD2 TRBV7-9 - TGTGCCAGCAGCTTCCTACTAGCGGGAGGCACCGGGGAGCTGTTTTTT CASSFLLAGGTGELFF
TRBJ1-2 TRBD1 TRBV6-5 - TGTGCCAGCAGTACAGGGGGAAAGGGCTATGGCTACACCTTC CASSTGGKGYGYTF
TRBJ1-2 - TRBV15 - TGTGCCACCAGCGATCGCTCAGCGAACTATGGCTACACCTTC CATSDRSANYGYTF
TRBJ1-4 - TRBV29-1 - TGCAGCGTTGAAGAGGGCCTTAATGAAAAACTGTTTTTT CSVEEGLNEKLFF
TRBJ1-2 - TRBV6-6 - TGTGCCAGCAGGAGGGACGGTGCTAACTATGGCTACACCTTC CASRRDGANYGYTF
TRBJ2-5 - TRBV18 - TGTGCCAGCTCACCGATGGCGTGGCAGGGGGGAGAGACCCAGTACTTC CASSPMAWQGGETQYF
TRBJ2-5 TRBD1 TRBV18 - TGTGCCAGCTCACCACCCCGAAGCGACAGGGATCAAGAGACCCAGTACTTC CASSPPRSDRDQETQYF
TRBJ1-5 - TRBV6-1 - TGTGCCAGCAGTGATCCTGGGACCGCCACACACGATCAGCCCCAGCATTTT CASSDPGTATHDQPQHF
TRBJ2-1 - TRBV27 few TGTGCCAGCAGTCCCGACTCAGGTGAGCAGTTCTTC CASSPDSGEQFF
TRBJ1-6 - TRBV6-5 once TGTGCCAGCAGCAGGGACGGCTATAATTCACCCCTCCACTTT CASSRDGYNSPLHF
TRBJ1-2 - TRBV7-3 - TGTGCCAGCAGCTTGAGCCCTGGGATTGGCTACACCTTC CASSLSPGIGYTF
TRBJ2-6 - TRBV30 - TGTGCCTGGACTAAAGATATCTCTGGGGCTGGGGCCAACGTCCTGACTTTC CAWTKDISGAGANVLTF
TRBJ2-3 TRBD1 TRBV30 - TGTGCCTGGAGTTTGACAGGGGGCGCGGTAGATACGCAGTATTTT CAWSLTGGAVDTQYF
TRBJ2-3 TRBD2 TRBV7-9 - TGTGCCAGCAGCTTAGCGAAGAAAGGGAGGGTCACAGATACGCAGTATTTT CASSLAKKGRVTDTQYF
TRBJ2-3 TRBD1 TRBV7-2 - TGTGCCAGCAGCTTAATCGGACAGGGGTTGGTGGGCACAGATACGCAGTATTTT CASSLIGQGLVGTDTQYF
TRBJ1-4 - TRBV27 - TGTGCCAGCAAGCCTCTAAGCCCAGCTAATGAAAAACTGTTTTTT CASKPLSPANEKLFF
TRBJ2-7 TRBD1 TRBV28 - TGTGCCAGCAGAAATGGACAGGGGGCCCTCGGAAACTCCTACGAGCAGTACTTC CASRNGQGALGNSYEQYF
TRBJ1-1 - TRBV7-9 - TGTGCCAGCAGCCTGACCCCCCACACTGAAGCTTTCTTT CASSLTPHTEAFF
TRBJ2-5 - TRBV7-9 - TGTGCCAGCAGCCTCGTAGGCTCCCAAGAGACCCAGTACTTC CASSLVGSQETQYF
TRBJ2-3 TRBD2 TRBV7-8 - TGTGCCAGCAGCTTAGCGGGGGGGGTCAATACGCAGTATTTT CASSLAGGVNTQYF
TRBJ2-5 - TRBV28 - TGTGCCAGCAGCCCGACAGGGAGGGAGACCCAGTACTTC CASSPTGRETQYF
TRBJ1-6 - TRBV2 - TGTGCCAGCACATCGGGGATCGCCTATAATTCACCCCTCCACTTT CASTSGIAYNSPLHF
TRBJ2-1 - TRBV7-9 - TGTGCCAGCAGCTTAAGTAACACTGAGCAGTTCTTC CASSLSNTEQFF
TRBJ2-2 - TRBV4-3 - TGCGCCAGCAGCCAAGTCGCGCCCGCCGGGGTTATGGCCGGGGAGCTGTTTTTT CASSQVAPAGVMAGELFF
TRBJ1-1 - TRBV28 - TGTGCCAGCAGTTTATTCGGCGAGACTGAAGCTTTCTTT CASSLFGETEAFF
TRBJ2-1 - TRBV10-3 - TGTGCCATCAGTGAGTCAGCAGTTTACAATGAGCAGTTCTTC CAISESAVYNEQFF
TRBJ2-7 - TRBV2 - TGTGCCACGTCCGGACACCCCTACGAGCAGTACTTC CATSGHPYEQYF
TRBJ1-5 - TRBV7-2 - TGTGCCAGCAGCTTAGTAGCTCTAAACAATCAGCCCCAGCATTTT CASSLVALNNQPQHF
TRBJ2-1 - TRBV7-9 - TGTGCCAGCAGCCCTACCCAAGGCGAGCAGTTCTTC CASSPTQGEQFF
TRBJ1-5 TRBD1 TRBV5-1 - TGCGCCAGCAGCTCAAACCTGGGGGCTCGGACAGGGACGGATAGCAATCAGCCCCAGCATTTT CASSSNLGARTGTDSNQPQHF
TRBJ2-3 TRBD1 TRBV10-3 once TGTGCCATCAAAACGGGGACAGGGGGCGTCGCAGATACGCAGTATTTT CAIKTGTGGVADTQYF
TRBJ2-7 TRBD1 TRBV28 - TGTGCCAGCAGTTCGGGACAGGGTGTTTACGAGCAGTACTTC CASSSGQGVYEQYF
TRBJ2-2 - TRBV10-1 once TGCGCCAGCAGGGTCGGAGGGGGCGCCGGGGAGCTGTTTTTT CASRVGGGAGELFF
TRBJ1-1 - TRBV5-1 - TGCGCCAGCAGCTTGGGCAAGGATGCTGAAGCTTTCTTT CASSLGKDAEAFF
TRBJ2-7 TRBD2 TRBV7-2 - TGTGCCAGCAGCTTAAGACTAGCGGGAGCCTACGAGCAGTACTTC CASSLRLAGAYEQYF
TRBJ1-1 - TRBV2 - TGTGCCAGCAGCGTTCGAGGACCGACAACCCCGGGAGCTTTCTTT CASSVRGPTTPGAFF
TRBJ1-1 - TRBV20-1 - TGCAGTGCTAGAGGGTACACTGAAGCTTTCTTT CSARGYTEAFF
TRBJ1-1 - TRBV9 - TGTGCCAGCAGCGTAGGGAGGGCAGGGCGGAACACTGAAGCTTTCTTT CASSVGRAGRNTEAFF
TRBJ1-2 - TRBV19 - TGTGCCAGTAGTATAGGCAGATTCTATCGCTACACCTTC CASSIGRFYRYTF
TRBJ2-5 - TRBV6-5 once TGTGCCAGCAGTTCAGTCCGGGGGCAGACCCAGTACTTC CASSSVRGQTQYF
TRBJ1-1 - TRBV5-1 - TGCGCCAGCAGCAAAGGACAGTCCATGAACACTGAAGCTTTCTTT CASSKGQSMNTEAFF
TRBJ2-1 - TRBV7-2 - TGTGCCAGCAGCTTACCTATCGGCGGAGCGGCAAAGGCCTACAATGAGCAGTTCTTC CASSLPIGGAAKAYNEQFF
TRBJ2-7 - TRBV2 - TGTGCCAGCAGAAAACAGGGAATCGTCTACGAGCAGTACTTC CASRKQGIVYEQYF
TRBJ2-3 TRBD1 TRBV27 - TGTGCCAGCAGTTTGGACAGGAGCACAGATACGCAGTATTTT CASSLDRSTDTQYF
TRBJ1-3 - TRBV14 few TGTGCCACCGGACACTCTGGAAACACCATATATTTT CATGHSGNTIYF
TRBJ1-2 - TRBV6-5 once TGTGCCAGCAGTGGGAGGGTGGGGGCCACCTATGGCTACACCTTC CASSGRVGATYGYTF
TRBJ2-2 - TRBV11-2 - TGTGCCAGCAGCGCCGGGTACAGCGTGCTCGGGGAGCTGTTTTTT CASSAGYSVLGELFF
TRBJ1-1 TRBD1 TRBV19 once TGTGCCAGTAGTGTTCCGGGACAGGGAAAGGACACTGAAGCTTTCTTT CASSVPGQGKDTEAFF